This entry lists 9 T cell receptor beta chains sequenced from one sample in a study of CD8 T cells in Susac syndrome. Random hexamers were used to reverse transcribe the RNA input (roughly 0.5 to 1 ug). Each CDR3 protein is one row after TCRdb ran MiXCR on the immunoSEQ multiplex PCR reads. The sample contains around 100,000 distinct CDR3 sequences, 95% of which appear only once. Sequencing used CD8+ T cells from PBMCs. The receptors derive from a human donor with Susac syndrome.

The V gene is TRBV28, the J gene TRBJ1-5; the D gene is possibly TRBD1 (5 bases). V was clipped by 11 bases and J by 3 bases, with 14 bases between them. Germline assignment: CDR1 MDHEN and CDR2 SYDVKM. The CDR3 spans 13 residues. The CDR3 is CASSGVVNQPQHF. As DNA, the CDR3 is TGTGCCTCCTCGGGGGTAGTCAATCAGCCCCAGCATTTT.

The genes are TRBV29-1 and TRBJ2-3; possibly TRBD1 for D (6 bases). Germline-derived CDR1 and CDR2 are SQVTM and ANQGSEA. The CDR3 has 15 amino acids. The V end was cut by 7 bases, the J end by 1 base, with 18 bases between. This CDR3 reads CSAVTGISGTDTQYF. CDR3 bases: TGCAGCGCCGTTACAGGGATATCTGGCACAGATACGCAGTATTTT.

The rearrangement links TRBV7-3 to TRBJ2-1; maybe TRBD2 (7 bases). The CDR3 covers 15 residues. The V gene's germline CDR1 is SGHTA and CDR2 FQGTGA. V lost 1 base and J lost 10, with 17 bases in between. CDR3 protein: CASSLIGSGEGEQFF. The CDR3 bases are TGTGCCAGCAGCTTAATAGGGTCAGGGGAGGGAGAGCAGTTCTTC.

This chain uses TRBV6-2 or TRBV6-3 with TRBJ2-6; D remains unclear. This CDR3 comprises 15 residues. The V gene's germline CDR1 is MNHEY and CDR2 SVGEGT. V gave up 0 bases and J gave up 0 bases, with 3 bases separating them. The CDR3 protein is CASSYSGSGANVLTF. The DNA of the CDR3 is TGTGCCAGCAGTTACTCGGGCTCTGGGGCCAACGTCCTGACTTTC.

The rearrangement joins TRBV12-5 to TRBJ1-1, with D perhaps TRBD1 (5 bases). The length of the CDR3 is 13 residues. Germline V gives CDR1 LGHNT, CDR2 FRNRAP. The V end lost 11 bases, the J end lost 3 bases, and 16 bases lay between the germline ends. The CDR3 DNA follows: TGTGCTTCCCAGACGGGAGGGGACACTGAAGCTTTCTTT. Protein product: CASQTGGDTEAFF.

This clonotype was counted a few times. The rearrangement uses TRBV18 and TRBJ1-1, with 8 bases identical to TRBD1. This CDR3 is built from 14 residues. Germline V CDR1 and CDR2: KGHSH, LQKENI. Losses at the gene ends were 4 bases for V and 1 base for J; bases not matched to a gene: 2. CDR3: CASSLGQGNTEAFF. The CDR3 DNA sequence: TGTGCCAGCTCACTCGGACAGGGGAACACTGAAGCTTTCTTT.

The rearrangement joins TRBV3-1 to TRBJ2-7; no clear D gene. From germline, CDR1 is LGHDT and CDR2 YNNKEL (reference sequence). The CDR3 covers 15 residues. The V end was cut by 0 bases, the J end by 0 bases, with 9 bases between. CDR3 amino acids: CASSQDPGNSYEQYF. The CDR3 nucleotides are TGTGCCAGCAGCCAAGATCCCGGAAACTCCTACGAGCAGTACTTC.

The chain couples TRBV2 to TRBJ2-2; unclear D gene. Germline CDR1 is SNHLY and CDR2 is FYNNEI. CDR3 size: 13 residues. The V gene lost 6 bases and the J gene lost 5 bases, with 10 bases spanning the gap. CDR3 loop: CASRFDSTGELFF. The CDR3 DNA sequence: TGTGCCAGCAGATTCGACTCGACCGGGGAGCTGTTTTTT.

CDR3 region: CASSPGDRGTEAFF. In DNA, the CDR3 is TGTGCCAGCAGCCCTGGGGACAGGGGCACTGAAGCTTTCTTT. The chain links TRBV7-3 to TRBJ1-1; TRBD1 matches at 10 bases. The CDR3 has 14 amino acids. CDR1 SGHTA and CDR2 FQGTGA come from the germline V gene. The V and J ends lost 5 bases and 4 bases, in that order; junction bases with no gene match: 4.